This TCR beta chain was recovered during a study of T cells of healthy individuals. TCRdb processed the 5' RACE reads anew with MiXCR; each CDR3 protein has one entry. This sample has more than 85,000 distinct CDR3 sequences, with roughly 15% found just once. This CDR3 spans 16 amino acids. Germline CDR1 reads DFQATT; CDR2 reads SNEGSKA (reference sequence). The V segment lost 2 bases and the J segment 0 bases; nucleotides outside the gene matches: 4. The chain recombines TRBV20-1 with TRBJ2-6; 7 positions match TRBD1. This sequence was found in a human donor in good health. The CDR3 DNA reads TGCAGTGCTAGACGGGACAGACCCTCTGGGGCCAACGTCCTGACTTTC. Translating it yields CSARRDRPSGANVLTF.